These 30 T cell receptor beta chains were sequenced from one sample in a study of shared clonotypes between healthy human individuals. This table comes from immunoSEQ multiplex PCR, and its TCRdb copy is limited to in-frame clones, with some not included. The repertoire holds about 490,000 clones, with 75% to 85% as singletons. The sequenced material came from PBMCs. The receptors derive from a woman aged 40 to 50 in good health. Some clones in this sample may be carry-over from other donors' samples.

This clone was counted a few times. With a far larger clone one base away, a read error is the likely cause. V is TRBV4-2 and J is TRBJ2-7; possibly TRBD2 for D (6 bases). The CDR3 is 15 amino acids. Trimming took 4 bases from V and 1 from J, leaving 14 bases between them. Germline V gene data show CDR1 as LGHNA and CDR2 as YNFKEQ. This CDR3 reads CASSRGQDYSYEQYF. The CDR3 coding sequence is TGTGCCAGCAGCCGAGGTCAGGACTATTCCTACGAGCAGTACTTC.

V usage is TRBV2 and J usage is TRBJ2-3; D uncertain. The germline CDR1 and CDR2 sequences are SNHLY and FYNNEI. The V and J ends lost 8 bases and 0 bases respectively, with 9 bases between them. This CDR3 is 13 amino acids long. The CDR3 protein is CASLPRSTDTQYF. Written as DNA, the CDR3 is TGTGCCAGCCTGCCCCGAAGCACAGATACGCAGTATTTT.

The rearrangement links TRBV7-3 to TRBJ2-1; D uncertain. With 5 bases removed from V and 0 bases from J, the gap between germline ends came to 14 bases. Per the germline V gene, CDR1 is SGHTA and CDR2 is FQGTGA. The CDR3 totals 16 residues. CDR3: CASSPGLRGSYNEQFF. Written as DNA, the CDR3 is TGTGCCAGCAGCCCCGGATTACGTGGCTCCTACAATGAGCAGTTCTTC.

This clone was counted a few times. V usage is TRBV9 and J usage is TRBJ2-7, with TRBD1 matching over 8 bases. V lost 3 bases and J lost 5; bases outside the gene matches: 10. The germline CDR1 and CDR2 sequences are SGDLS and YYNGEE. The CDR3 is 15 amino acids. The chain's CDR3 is CASSAGQGWGNEQYF. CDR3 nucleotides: TGTGCCAGCAGCGCCGGACAGGGTTGGGGTAACGAGCAGTACTTC.

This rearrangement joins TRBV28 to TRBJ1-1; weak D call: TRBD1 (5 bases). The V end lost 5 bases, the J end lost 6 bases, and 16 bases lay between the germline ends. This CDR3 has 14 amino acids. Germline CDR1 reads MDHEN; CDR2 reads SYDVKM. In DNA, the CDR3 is TGTGCCAGCAGTGCTCCGGGGGGGAGGCCTGAAGCTTTCTTT. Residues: CASSAPGGRPEAFF.

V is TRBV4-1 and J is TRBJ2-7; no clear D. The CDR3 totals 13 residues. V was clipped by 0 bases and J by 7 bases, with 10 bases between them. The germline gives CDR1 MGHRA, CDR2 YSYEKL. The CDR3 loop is CASSQEAWREQYF. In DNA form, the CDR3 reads TGCGCCAGCAGCCAAGAAGCGTGGCGTGAGCAGTACTTC.

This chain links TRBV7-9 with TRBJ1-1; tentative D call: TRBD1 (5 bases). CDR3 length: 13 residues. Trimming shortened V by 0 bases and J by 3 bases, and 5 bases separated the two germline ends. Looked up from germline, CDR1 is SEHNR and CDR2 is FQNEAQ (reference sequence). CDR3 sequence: CASSLAGDTEAFF. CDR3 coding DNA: TGTGCCAGCAGCTTAGCAGGGGACACTGAAGCTTTCTTT.

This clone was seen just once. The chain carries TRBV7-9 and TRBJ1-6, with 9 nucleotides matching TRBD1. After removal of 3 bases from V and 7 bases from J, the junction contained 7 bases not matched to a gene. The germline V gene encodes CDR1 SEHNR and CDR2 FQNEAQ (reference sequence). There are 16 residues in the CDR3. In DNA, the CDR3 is TGTGCCAGCAGCTTCAGTAACAGGGGGCGGAATTCACCCCTCCACTTT. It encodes CASSFSNRGRNSPLHF.

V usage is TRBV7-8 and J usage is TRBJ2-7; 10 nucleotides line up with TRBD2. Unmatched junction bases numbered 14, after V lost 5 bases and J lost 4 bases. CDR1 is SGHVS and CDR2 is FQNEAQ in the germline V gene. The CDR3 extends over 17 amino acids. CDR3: CASSESAAGGIEYEQYF. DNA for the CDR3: TGTGCCAGCAGCGAGTCCGCAGCGGGAGGGATCGAGTACGAGCAGTACTTC.

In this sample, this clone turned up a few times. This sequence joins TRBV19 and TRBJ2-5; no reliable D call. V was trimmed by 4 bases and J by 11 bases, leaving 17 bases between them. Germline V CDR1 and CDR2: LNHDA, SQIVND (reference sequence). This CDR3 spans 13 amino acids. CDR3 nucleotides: TGTGCCAGTAGTAACCCCCCCGCCGAGCAGCAGTACTTC. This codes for CASSNPPAEQQYF.

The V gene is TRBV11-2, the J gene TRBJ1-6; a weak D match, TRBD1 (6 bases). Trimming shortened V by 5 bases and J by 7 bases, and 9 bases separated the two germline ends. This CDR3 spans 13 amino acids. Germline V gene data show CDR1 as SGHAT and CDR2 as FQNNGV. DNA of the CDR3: TGTGCCAGCAGCCCACAGGGAAATTCACCCCTCCACTTT. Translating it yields CASSPQGNSPLHF.

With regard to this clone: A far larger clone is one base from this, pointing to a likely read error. In DNA form, the CDR3 reads TGTGCCAGCAGCGAAGGGGACAGGAATTATGGCTGCACCTTC. Protein sequence: CASSEGDRNYGCTF. The chain employs TRBV6-1 and TRBJ1-2, with 8 bases fitting TRBD1. Germline V lookup: CDR1 MNHNS, CDR2 SASEGT. This CDR3 region has 14 residues.

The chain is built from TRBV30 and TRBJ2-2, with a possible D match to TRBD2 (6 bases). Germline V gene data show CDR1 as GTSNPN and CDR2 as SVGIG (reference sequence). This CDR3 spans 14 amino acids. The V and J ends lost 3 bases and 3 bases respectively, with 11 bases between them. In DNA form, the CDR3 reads TGTGCCTGGAGCCGGCTAGCGTACACCGGGGAGCTGTTTTTT. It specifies CAWSRLAYTGELFF.

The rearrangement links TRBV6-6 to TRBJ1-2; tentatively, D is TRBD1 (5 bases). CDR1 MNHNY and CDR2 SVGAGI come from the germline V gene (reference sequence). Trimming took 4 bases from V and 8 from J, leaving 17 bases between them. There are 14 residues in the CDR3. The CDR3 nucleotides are TGTGCCAGCAGTTCCCCCAGGGTGTTGGACGGCTACACCTTC. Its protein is CASSSPRVLDGYTF.

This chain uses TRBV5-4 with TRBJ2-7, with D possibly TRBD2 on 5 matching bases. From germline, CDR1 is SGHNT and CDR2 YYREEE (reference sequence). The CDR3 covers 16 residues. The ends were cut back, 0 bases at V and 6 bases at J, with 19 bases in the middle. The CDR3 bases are TGTGCCAGCAGCTTGGATACGGGGAGAACGGAAAGCGAGCAGTACTTC. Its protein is CASSLDTGRTESEQYF.

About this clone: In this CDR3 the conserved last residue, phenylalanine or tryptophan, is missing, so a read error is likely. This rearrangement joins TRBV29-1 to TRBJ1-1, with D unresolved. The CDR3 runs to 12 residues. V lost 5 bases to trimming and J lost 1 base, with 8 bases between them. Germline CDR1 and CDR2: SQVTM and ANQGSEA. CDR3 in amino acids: CSVSSANTEAFL. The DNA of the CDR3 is TGCAGCGTTTCGTCAGCGAACACTGAAGCTTTCCTT.

This CDR3 is CAWVRSIGSGTGELFF. CDR3 bases: TGTGCCTGGGTGCGTTCAATCGGATCAGGCACCGGGGAGCTGTTTTTT. This chain connects TRBV30 to TRBJ2-2; no definite D call. The CDR3 totals 16 residues. Germline V gene sequence: CDR1 GTSNPN, CDR2 SVGIG (reference sequence). The ends were cut back, 5 bases at V and 4 bases at J, with 20 bases in the middle.

The CDR3 here is CASTGTNYGYTF. The CDR3, as DNA: TGTGCCAGTACCGGGACCAACTATGGCTACACCTTC. The V and J genes are TRBV19 and TRBJ1-2; D perhaps matches TRBD1 (5 bases). The CDR3 is 12 amino acids. The germline V gene has CDR1 LNHDA and CDR2 SQIVND (reference sequence). V dropped 7 bases and J dropped 2 bases, with 8 bases sitting between them.

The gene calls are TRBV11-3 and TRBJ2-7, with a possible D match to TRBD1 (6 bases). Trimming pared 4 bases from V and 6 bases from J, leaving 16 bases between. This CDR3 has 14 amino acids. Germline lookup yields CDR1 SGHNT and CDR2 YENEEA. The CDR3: CASSSGTQGTEQYF. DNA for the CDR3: TGTGCCAGCAGCTCGGGAACACAGGGCACCGAGCAGTACTTC. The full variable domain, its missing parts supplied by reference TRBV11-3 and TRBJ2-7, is EAGVVQSPRYKIIEKKQPVAFWCNPISGHNTLYWYLQNLGQGPELLIRYENEEAVDDSQLPKDRFSAERLKGVDSTLKIQPAELGDSAVYLCASSSGTQGTEQYFGPGTRLTVT.

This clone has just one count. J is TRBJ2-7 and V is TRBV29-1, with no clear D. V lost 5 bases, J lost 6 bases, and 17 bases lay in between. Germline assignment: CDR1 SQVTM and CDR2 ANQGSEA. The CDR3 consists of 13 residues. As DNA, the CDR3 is TGCAGCGTTATGACATCCCCTACGGCCGAGCAGTACTTC. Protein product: CSVMTSPTAEQYF.

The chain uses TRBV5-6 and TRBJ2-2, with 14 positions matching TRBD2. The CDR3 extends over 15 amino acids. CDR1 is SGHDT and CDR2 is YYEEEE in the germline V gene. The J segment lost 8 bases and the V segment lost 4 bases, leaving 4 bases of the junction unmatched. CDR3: CASSPGTSGRGELFF. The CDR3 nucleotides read TGTGCCAGCAGCCCCGGGACTAGCGGGAGAGGGGAGCTGTTTTTT. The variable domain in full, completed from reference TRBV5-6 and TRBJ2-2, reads DAGVTQSPTHLIKTRGQQVTLRCSPKSGHDTVSWYQQALGQGPQFIFQYYEEEERQRGNFPDRFSGHQFPNYSSELNVNALLLGDSALYLCASSPGTSGRGELFFGEGSRLTVL.

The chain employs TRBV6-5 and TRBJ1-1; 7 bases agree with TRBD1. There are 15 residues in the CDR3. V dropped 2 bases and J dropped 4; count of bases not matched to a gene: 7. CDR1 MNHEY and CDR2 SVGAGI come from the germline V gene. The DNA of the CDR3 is TGTGCCAGCAGTTACACGGCAGGGGGGGGCACTGAAGCTTTCTTT. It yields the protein CASSYTAGGGTEAFF.

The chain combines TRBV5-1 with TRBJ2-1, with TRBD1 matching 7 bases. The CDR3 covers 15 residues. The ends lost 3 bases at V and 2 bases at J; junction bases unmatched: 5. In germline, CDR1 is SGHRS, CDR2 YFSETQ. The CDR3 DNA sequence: TGCGCCAGCAGCTCAGGGACAGCTACCTACAATGAGCAGTTCTTC. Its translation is CASSSGTATYNEQFF.

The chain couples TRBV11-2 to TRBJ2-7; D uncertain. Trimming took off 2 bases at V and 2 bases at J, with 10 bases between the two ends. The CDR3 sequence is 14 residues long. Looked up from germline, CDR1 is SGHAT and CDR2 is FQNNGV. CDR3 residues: CASSLFRDTYEQYF. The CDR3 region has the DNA TGTGCCAGCAGCTTATTCAGAGATACCTACGAGCAGTACTTC.

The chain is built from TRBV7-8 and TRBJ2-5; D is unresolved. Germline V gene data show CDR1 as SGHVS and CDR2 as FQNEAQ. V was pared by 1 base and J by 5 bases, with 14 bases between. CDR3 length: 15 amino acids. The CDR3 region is CASSLVTGHGETQYF. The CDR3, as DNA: TGTGCCAGCAGCTTAGTGACGGGCCATGGGGAGACCCAGTACTTC.

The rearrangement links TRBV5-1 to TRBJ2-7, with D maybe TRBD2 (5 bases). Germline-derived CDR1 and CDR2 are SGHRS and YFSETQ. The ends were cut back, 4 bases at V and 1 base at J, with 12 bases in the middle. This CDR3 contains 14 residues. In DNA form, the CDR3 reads TGCGCCAGCAGCGAGGGATCAGCATCCTACGAGCAGTACTTC. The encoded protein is CASSEGSASYEQYF.

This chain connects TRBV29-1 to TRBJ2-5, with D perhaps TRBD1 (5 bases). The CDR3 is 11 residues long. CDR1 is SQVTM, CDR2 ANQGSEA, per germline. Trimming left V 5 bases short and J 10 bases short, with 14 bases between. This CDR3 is CSVLRAQGQYF. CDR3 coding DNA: TGCAGCGTTCTCAGGGCTCAAGGCCAGTACTTC. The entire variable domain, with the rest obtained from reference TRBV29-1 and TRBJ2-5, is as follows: SAVISQKPSRDICQRGTSLTIQCQVDSQVTMMFWYRQQPGQSLTLIATANQGSEATYESGFVIDKFPISRPNLTFSTLTVSNMSPEDSSIYLCSVLRAQGQYFGPGTRLLVL.

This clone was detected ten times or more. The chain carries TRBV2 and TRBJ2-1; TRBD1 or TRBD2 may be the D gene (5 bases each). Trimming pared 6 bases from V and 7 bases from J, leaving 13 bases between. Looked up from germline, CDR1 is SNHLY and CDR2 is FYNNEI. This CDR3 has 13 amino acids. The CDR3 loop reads CASSGMGRNEQFF. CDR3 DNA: TGTGCCAGCAGCGGGATGGGACGGAATGAGCAGTTCTTC.

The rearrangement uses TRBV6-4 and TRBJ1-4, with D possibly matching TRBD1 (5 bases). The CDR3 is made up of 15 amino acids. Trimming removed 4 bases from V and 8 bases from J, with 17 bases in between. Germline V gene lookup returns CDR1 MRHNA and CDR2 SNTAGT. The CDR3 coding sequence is TGTGCCAGCAGTGGCTTGGGACGGGTGGACGAAAAACTGTTTTTT. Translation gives CASSGLGRVDEKLFF.

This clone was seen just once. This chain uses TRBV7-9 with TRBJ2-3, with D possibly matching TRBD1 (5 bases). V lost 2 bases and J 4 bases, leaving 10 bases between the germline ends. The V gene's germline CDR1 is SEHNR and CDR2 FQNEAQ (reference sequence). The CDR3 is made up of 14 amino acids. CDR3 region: CASSLSRAADTQYF. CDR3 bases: TGTGCCAGCAGCTTAAGCAGGGCGGCAGATACGCAGTATTTT.